Listed here are 26 T cell receptor beta chains from one sample, sequenced in a study of blood T cell repertoires in COVID-19. Generated by immunoSEQ multiplex PCR, the TCRdb table keeps only in-frame clones and is missing some. The profile covers some 240,000 clones, with roughly 88% appearing a single time and roughly 1.4% taken by the ten largest. What was sequenced was peripheral blood. All receptors come from a woman aged 40 to 49 who had recovered from COVID-19.

This chain links TRBV6-5 with TRBJ2-7; D is perhaps TRBD1 (6 bases). Looked up from germline, CDR1 is MNHEY and CDR2 is SVGAGI. The CDR3 totals 16 residues. V was cut by 0 bases and J by 2 bases, with 14 bases left in between. CDR3 nucleotide sequence: TGTGCCAGCAGTTACTCGGACAGCTTCACTCCCTACGAGCAGTACTTC. It codes for CASSYSDSFTPYEQYF.

CDR3 protein: CASQYREGYTF. For the CDR3, the DNA is TGTGCCTCTCAGTACAGGGAAGGCTACACCTTC. The rearrangement joins TRBV6-6 to TRBJ1-2, with D maybe TRBD1 (6 bases). Between the trimmed V and J ends, which lost 11 bases and 8 bases, there was a span of 15 bases. The CDR3 is 11 residues long. In germline, CDR1 is MNHNY, CDR2 SVGAGI (reference sequence).

The sample holds one count of this clone. This chain links TRBV29-1 with TRBJ1-1; no definite D call. The V end was cut by 4 bases, the J end by 4 bases, with 7 bases between. Germline lookup yields CDR1 SQVTM and CDR2 ANQGSEA. CDR3 length: 11 residues. The CDR3 sequence: CSVGSGTEAFF. CDR3 nucleotides: TGCAGCGTTGGATCAGGCACTGAAGCTTTCTTT.

The CDR3 bases are TGTGCCAGCAGCCAAGTTACAGGGGGCAGAGCTTTCTTT. It translates to CASSQVTGGRAFF. This chain connects TRBV3-1 (or the pseudogene TRBV3-2) to TRBJ1-1; TRBD1 matches 9 bases. V lost 1 base, J lost 10 bases, and 4 bases stayed unmatched. In germline, CDR1 is LGHDT, CDR2 YNNKEL (reference sequence). The CDR3 sequence is 13 residues long.

This chain joins TRBV6-2 or TRBV6-3 and TRBJ1-2; D perhaps matches TRBD1 (6 bases). This CDR3 contains 12 residues. Between the trimmed V and J ends, which lost 6 bases and 5 bases, there was a span of 10 bases. In germline, CDR1 is MNHEY, CDR2 SVGEGT. The CDR3 DNA follows: TGTGCCAGCAGCCTGGGACATTATGGCTACACCTTC. Amino acid sequence: CASSLGHYGYTF.

V and J are TRBV6-5 and TRBJ1-1; 10 nucleotides match TRBD1. Germline values: CDR1 MNHEY, CDR2 SVGAGI. V lost 1 base, J lost 7 bases, and 0 bases stayed unmatched. The CDR3 loop spans 13 amino acids. Here the CDR3 reads CASSYWDRGEAFF. The CDR3 nucleotides are TGTGCCAGCAGTTACTGGGACAGGGGTGAAGCTTTCTTT.

V usage is TRBV6-6 and J usage is TRBJ2-1; D is perhaps TRBD1 (6 bases). With 2 bases removed from V and 8 bases from J, the gap between germline ends came to 7 bases. The germline CDR1 and CDR2 sequences are MNHNY and SVGAGI (reference sequence). The CDR3 runs to 12 residues. CDR3 sequence (DNA): TGTGCCAGCAGTTACGAGGGGGATGAGCAGTTCTTC. It codes for CASSYEGDEQFF.

V and J are TRBV3-1 (or the pseudogene TRBV3-2) and TRBJ2-1; TRBD2 aligns across 8 bases. V was clipped by 3 bases and J by 13 bases; unmatched bases: 2. Germline CDR1 is LGHDT and CDR2 is YNNKEL (reference sequence). The CDR3 sequence is 11 residues long. Written as DNA, the CDR3 is TGTGCCAGCAGCCACGGGGGGGGACAGTTCTTC. Translated: CASSHGGGQFF.

The rearrangement joins TRBV7-2 to TRBJ2-7, with D hard to call. The CDR3 runs to 12 residues. Germline-derived CDR1 and CDR2 are SGHTA and FQGNSA. The germline V and J ends were trimmed by 5 bases and 4 bases, with 9 bases remaining between them. The CDR3: CASSPYQYEQYF. CDR3 DNA: TGTGCCAGCAGCCCTTACCAGTACGAGCAGTACTTC.

This chain links TRBV3-1 (or the pseudogene TRBV3-2) with TRBJ2-1, with 7 bases lining up with TRBD2. CDR1 and CDR2 from the germline V gene are LGHDT and YNNKEL (reference sequence). The CDR3 loop spans 14 amino acids. Losses at the gene ends were 1 base for V and 4 bases for J; bases not matched to a gene: 1. CDR3 nucleotide sequence: TGTGCCAGCAGCCAAGCGGGGGGATACAATGAGCAGTTCTTC. Encoded protein: CASSQAGGYNEQFF.

The rearrangement joins TRBV6-5 to TRBJ2-1, with D maybe TRBD1 (6 bases). The CDR3 length is 14 residues. V was clipped by 7 bases and J by 10 bases, with 20 bases between them. Germline V gene lookup returns CDR1 MNHEY and CDR2 SVGAGI. The CDR3 DNA follows: TGTGCCAGCACCACCCGGTTGGACAGTAACGAGCAGTTCTTC. Translated, it gives CASTTRLDSNEQFF.

The chain employs TRBV24-1 and TRBJ2-2; TRBD1 aligns across 10 bases. The CDR3 runs 17 residues. Germline V gives CDR1 KGHDR, CDR2 SFDVKD. V lost 4 bases to trimming and J lost 4 bases; unmatched junction nucleotides: 8. Here the CDR3 reads CATSEHTGTGVTGELFF. As DNA, the CDR3 is TGTGCCACCAGTGAACATACCGGGACAGGGGTCACCGGGGAGCTGTTTTTT.

The chain combines TRBV2 with TRBJ1-3; D remains ambiguous. Trimming stripped 6 bases from V and 4 bases from J, with 13 bases between. Germline V CDR1 and CDR2: SNHLY, FYNNEI. This CDR3 region has 14 residues. The CDR3 region is CASRVSGEGNTIYF. The DNA for the CDR3 is TGTGCCAGCAGGGTATCGGGAGAGGGAAACACCATATATTTT.

The rearrangement uses TRBV5-1 and TRBJ2-7; perhaps TRBD1 as D (6 bases). Trimming left V 4 bases short and J 6 bases short, with 20 bases between. Germline values: CDR1 SGHRS, CDR2 YFSETQ. The CDR3 covers 15 residues. DNA of the CDR3: TGCGCCAGCAGCGCCCAACAGGGAGTCGATTCCGAGCAGTACTTC. It translates to CASSAQQGVDSEQYF.

The chain employs TRBV7-2 and TRBJ1-5; no clear D. Germline V CDR1 and CDR2: SGHTA, FQGNSA. Trimming took 5 bases from V and 6 from J, leaving 11 bases between them. The CDR3 loop spans 13 amino acids. The CDR3 here is CASSPGPGQPQHF. The CDR3 DNA is TGTGCCAGCAGCCCAGGCCCAGGTCAGCCCCAGCATTTT. The full variable domain, its missing parts supplied by reference TRBV7-2 and TRBJ1-5, is GAGVSQSPSNKVTEKGKDVELRCDPISGHTALYWYRQSLGQGLEFLIYFQGNSAPDKSGLPSDRFSAERTGGSVSTLTIQRTQQEDSAVYLCASSPGPGQPQHFGDGTRLSIL.

The chain has TRBV3-1 (or the pseudogene TRBV3-2) and TRBJ2-7; D perhaps matches TRBD1 (6 bases). The germline CDR1 and CDR2 sequences are LGHDT and YNNKEL (reference sequence). With 1 base removed from V and 4 bases from J, the gap between germline ends came to 11 bases. This CDR3 is 14 amino acids long. The CDR3 DNA reads as TGTGCCAGCAGCCAAGCGCCCAGGGGTTACGAGCAGTACTTC. As protein: CASSQAPRGYEQYF.

This clone was detected a few times. The rearrangement links TRBV11-2 to TRBJ1-4; TRBD1 is a possible D gene (5 bases). V lost 5 bases to trimming and J lost 8 bases, with 15 bases between them. This CDR3 region has 14 residues. In germline, CDR1 is SGHAT, CDR2 FQNNGV. The chain's CDR3 is CASSTRGAREKLFF. The CDR3 DNA reads as TGTGCCAGCAGCACACGCGGGGCGAGGGAAAAACTGTTTTTT.

This chain connects TRBV2 to TRBJ1-2; tentatively, D is TRBD1 (6 bases). Germline CDR1 and CDR2: SNHLY and FYNNEI. The CDR3 runs to 13 residues. Trimming pared 6 bases from V and 4 bases from J, leaving 12 bases between. CDR3 protein: CASSDGQLYGYTF. The DNA of the CDR3 is TGTGCCAGCAGCGATGGACAGCTCTATGGCTACACCTTC. Drawing the rest from reference TRBV2 and TRBJ1-2, the complete variable domain is EPEVTQTPSHQVTQMGQEVILRCVPISNHLYFYWYRQILGQKVEFLVSFYNNEISEKSEIFDDQFSVERPDGSNFTLKIRSTKLEDSAMYFCASSDGQLYGYTFGSGTRLTVV.

The J gene is TRBJ2-7, the V gene TRBV12-3 or TRBV12-4, with D possibly TRBD1 on 6 matching bases. The CDR3 extends over 13 amino acids. Trimming cost V 5 bases and J 7 bases, with 15 bases left between them. The CDR3 spells CASSHGQSREQYF. The CDR3, as DNA: TGTGCCAGCAGTCATGGACAGTCCAGGGAGCAGTACTTC.

Regarding this clone: Other nucleotide sequences in the sample specify the same CDR3. This sequence joins TRBV7-9 and TRBJ1-4; D might be TRBD1 (5 bases). With 3 bases removed from V and 5 bases from J, the gap between germline ends came to 10 bases. Germline loops: CDR1 SEHNR, CDR2 FQNEAQ (reference sequence). This CDR3 is 14 amino acids long. The CDR3 is CASSLTGGNEKLFF. The CDR3 bases are TGTGCCAGCAGCTTGACCGGGGGGAATGAAAAACTGTTTTTT.

The rearrangement links TRBV28 to TRBJ2-7; TRBD1 aligns across 9 bases. Trimming took 3 bases from V and 1 from J; bases not matched to a gene: 7. Germline CDR1 and CDR2: MDHEN and SYDVKM. The CDR3 spans 16 residues. CDR3 nucleotide sequence: TGTGCCAGCAGTTTCAATCCGGGACAGGGTTCCTACGAGCAGTACTTC. Protein sequence: CASSFNPGQGSYEQYF.

The chain combines TRBV4-2 with TRBJ2-1; D gene ambiguous. In germline, CDR1 is LGHNA, CDR2 YNFKEQ. The CDR3 runs 14 residues. The V and J ends lost 3 bases and 6 bases respectively, with 12 bases between them. In DNA form, the CDR3 reads TGTGCCAGCAGCCACCTCTCGCGGTCCAATGAGCAGTTCTTC. Amino acid sequence: CASSHLSRSNEQFF.

Concerning this clone itself: Other DNA sequences in this sample translate to the same CDR3. In DNA, the CDR3 is TGTGCCAGCAGCGTGACTAGCGGGGGGGAGACCCAGTACTTC. It codes for CASSVTSGGETQYF. The chain has TRBV9 and TRBJ2-5; 13 bases align to TRBD2. The CDR3 length is 14 residues. V shed 2 bases and J 5 bases; nucleotides not matched to a gene: 0. CDR1 and CDR2 from the germline V gene are SGDLS and YYNGEE.

The genes are TRBV19 and TRBJ1-6; 10 bases fit TRBD1. The germline V gene encodes CDR1 LNHDA and CDR2 SQIVND (reference sequence). The ends lost 5 bases at V and 6 bases at J; junction bases unmatched: 10. The CDR3 covers 17 residues. The CDR3: CASSQSGTGVFNSPLHF. The CDR3, as DNA: TGTGCCAGTAGTCAATCCGGGACAGGGGTTTTTAATTCACCCCTCCACTTT.

A word on this clone: Other DNA sequences in this sample translate to the same CDR3. The chain uses TRBV12-3 or TRBV12-4 and TRBJ2-7; unclear D gene. V was cut by 2 bases and J by 2 bases, with 4 bases left in between. The CDR3 runs 12 residues. The CDR3 sequence is CASSLSAYEQYF. For the CDR3, the DNA is TGTGCCAGCAGTTTAAGCGCCTACGAGCAGTACTTC.

The chain combines TRBV13 with TRBJ1-4; TRBD1 aligns across 7 bases. J lost 7 bases, V lost 3 bases, and 11 bases had no gene match. CDR3 size: 16 residues. CDR1 and CDR2 (germline): PRHDT, FYEKMQ (reference sequence). This chain's CDR3 is CASSFSLQGNSEKLFF. The CDR3 DNA reads as TGTGCCAGCAGCTTTTCCCTACAGGGGAATTCTGAAAAACTGTTTTTT.